Listed here are 30 T cell receptor beta chains from one sample, sequenced in a study of blood T cell repertoires in COVID-19. Clones were read by immunoSEQ multiplex PCR, and TCRdb kept only the in-frame ones, dropping some. The table lists around 61,000 clones, 89% of them singletons. The specimen was peripheral blood. The origin of the receptors is a woman aged 55-69 years with COVID-19, enrolled during active disease.

V is TRBV5-5 and J is TRBJ1-1, with TRBD1 matching 10 bases. The V segment lost 1 base and the J segment 7 bases; nucleotides outside the gene matches: 7. The length of the CDR3 is 15 residues. Germline V CDR1 and CDR2: SGHKS, YYEKEE (reference sequence). The CDR3 reads CASSLPGTGEFEAFF. CDR3 sequence (DNA): TGTGCCAGCAGCTTGCCCGGGACAGGGGAGTTTGAAGCTTTCTTT. The variable domain in full, completed from reference TRBV5-5 and TRBJ1-1, reads DAGVTQSPTHLIKTRGQQVTLRCSPISGHKSVSWYQQVLGQGPQFIFQYYEKEERGRGNFPDRFSARQFPNYSSELNVNALLLGDSALYLCASSLPGTGEFEAFFGQGTRLTVV.

This clone was recorded many times. This chain joins TRBV29-1 and TRBJ2-7; TRBD1 aligns across 8 bases. The CDR3 is 14 amino acids. The V gene's germline CDR1 is SQVTM and CDR2 ANQGSEA. The V segment lost 2 bases and the J segment 2 bases; nucleotides outside the gene matches: 5. CDR3 coding DNA: TGCAGCGTTGAATTCCAGGGGGCTGCCTACGAGCAGTACTTC. This encodes CSVEFQGAAYEQYF.

This sequence joins TRBV6-5 and TRBJ2-3; D perhaps matches TRBD2 (6 bases). Germline CDR1 MNHEY, CDR2 SVGAGI. The CDR3 is 14 amino acids. Trimming shortened V by 6 bases and J by 2 bases, and 12 bases separated the two germline ends. The CDR3 DNA is TGTGCCAGCAGCAAGGGACTTCTCACAGATACGCAGTATTTT. Its protein is CASSKGLLTDTQYF.

This chain joins TRBV10-1 and TRBJ2-1; D gene ambiguous. The CDR3 is 13 amino acids. Between the trimmed V and J ends, which lost 7 bases and 0 bases, there was a span of 7 bases. Germline CDR1 WNHNN, CDR2 SYGVQD (reference sequence). CDR3 DNA: TGCGCCAGCACGGTTAGCTCCTACAATGAGCAGTTCTTC. Its protein is CASTVSSYNEQFF.

This clone was counted a few times. The genes are TRBV15 and TRBJ2-7; 7 positions match TRBD1. Losses at the gene ends were 0 bases for V and 5 bases for J; bases not matched to a gene: 4. The germline V gene has CDR1 LNHNV and CDR2 YYDKDF (reference sequence). The CDR3 sequence is 14 residues long. As DNA, the CDR3 is TGTGCCACCAGCAGAGAGACAGGGAAAGACGAGCAGTACTTC. It yields the protein CATSRETGKDEQYF.

The chain couples TRBV2 to TRBJ1-1; D gene unclear. Germline V gives CDR1 SNHLY, CDR2 FYNNEI. The germline V and J ends were trimmed by 8 bases and 6 bases, with 16 bases remaining between them. CDR3 length: 13 residues. CDR3 nucleotides: TGTGCCAGCGGCGCGGAGCCGGGAGCTGAAGCTTTCTTT. Translating gives CASGAEPGAEAFF. The full variable domain, rest sourced from reference TRBV2 and TRBJ1-1, is EPEVTQTPSHQVTQMGQEVILRCVPISNHLYFYWYRQILGQKVEFLVSFYNNEISEKSEIFDDQFSVERPDGSNFTLKIRSTKLEDSAMYFCASGAEPGAEAFFGQGTRLTVV.

The chain is built from TRBV27 and TRBJ1-6, with D possibly TRBD1 on 5 matching bases. Germline V CDR1 and CDR2: MNHEY, SMNVEV (reference sequence). Trimming removed 4 bases from V and 7 bases from J, with 8 bases in between. CDR3 length: 13 residues. This CDR3 reads CASSWGENSPLHF. Written as DNA, the CDR3 is TGTGCCAGCAGTTGGGGGGAGAATTCACCCCTCCACTTT.

This clone occurred a few times. In nucleotides, the CDR3 is TGTGCCAGCAGTTACGGAGGACAGGGGAAACAAGAGACCCAGTACTTC. Encoded protein: CASSYGGQGKQETQYF. The chain links TRBV6-2 or TRBV6-3 to TRBJ2-5; 9 bases are a match to TRBD1. The CDR3 loop spans 16 amino acids. The germline gives CDR1 MNHEY, CDR2 SVGEGT. With V trimmed by 2 bases and J by 2 bases, 6 bases remained unmatched.

This chain uses TRBV6-5 with TRBJ2-5; TRBD2 agrees at 9 bases. Looked up from germline, CDR1 is MNHEY and CDR2 is SVGAGI. The CDR3 spans 13 residues. Trimming removed 6 bases from V and 7 bases from J; junction bases left unmatched: 6. CDR3 amino acids: CASRWTSAGTQYF. The CDR3 DNA reads as TGTGCCAGCAGGTGGACTAGCGCTGGGACCCAGTACTTC.

The chain couples TRBV23-1 to TRBJ2-7, with D possibly being TRBD2 (6 bases). TRBV23-1 is classed as an ORF, of uncertain function. V dropped 3 bases and J dropped 2 bases, with 14 bases sitting between them. The CDR3 consists of 15 residues. CDR3 coding DNA: TGCGCCAGCAGTCATCGGGGGACCATAACCTACGAGCAGTACTTC. This codes for CASSHRGTITYEQYF.

This clone was counted once. V usage is TRBV7-8 and J usage is TRBJ1-2; D ambiguous. Germline V lookup: CDR1 SGHVS, CDR2 FQNEAQ. V was cut by 3 bases and J by 2 bases, with 7 bases left in between. The CDR3 is made up of 13 amino acids. Here the CDR3 DNA reads TGTGCCAGCAGCTTTGGAGGGAACTATGGCTACACCTTC. The encoded protein is CASSFGGNYGYTF.

V gene TRBV4-3 combines with J gene TRBJ2-5; 11 bases line up with TRBD2. Germline CDR1 LGHNA, CDR2 YSLEER. The V gene end was trimmed by 1 base and the J gene end by 5 bases; junction bases not matched to a gene: 9. The CDR3 spans 17 residues. CDR3 DNA sequence: TGCGCCAGCAGCCAAGTGGGACTAGCGGTTCCCCGGGAGACCCAGTACTTC. The encoded protein is CASSQVGLAVPRETQYF.

The V call is TRBV7-9, the J call TRBJ2-2, with D perhaps TRBD2 (6 bases). The CDR3 is 17 amino acids. Trimming stripped 2 bases from V and 3 bases from J, with 16 bases between. Germline CDR1 and CDR2: SEHNR and FQNEAQ (reference sequence). CDR3 residues: CASSLLGGAWDTGELFF. In DNA, the CDR3 is TGTGCCAGCAGCTTATTGGGCGGGGCGTGGGACACCGGGGAGCTGTTTTTT.

This rearrangement joins TRBV21-1 to TRBJ2-1; TRBD2, as called in the table, went unchecked against the DNA. TRBV21-1 is designated a pseudogene. The CDR3 has 16 amino acids. In DNA form, the CDR3 reads TGTGCCAGGCGAGGGAGACTAGCGGGAGGGCCCGATGAGCAGTTCTTC. It codes for CARRGRLAGGPDEQFF.

This rearrangement joins TRBV11-1 to TRBJ1-3; TRBD1 agrees at 7 bases. This CDR3 is built from 15 residues. Germline CDR1 and CDR2: SGHAT and FQDESV (reference sequence). Trimming cost V 5 bases and J 2 bases; bases outside gene matches: 6. The CDR3: CASSAGQLPGNTIYF. Here the CDR3 DNA reads TGTGCCAGCAGCGCGGGACAGCTCCCTGGAAACACCATATATTTT.

The V call is TRBV7-2, the J call TRBJ1-2; D gene ambiguous. Germline V lookup: CDR1 SGHTA, CDR2 FQGNSA. V was cut by 6 bases and J by 0 bases, with 11 bases left in between. The CDR3 extends over 14 amino acids. In nucleotides, the CDR3 is TGTGCCAGCAGTTACGATTTAGCTAACTATGGCTACACCTTC. Translating it yields CASSYDLANYGYTF.

J is TRBJ2-1 and V is TRBV28, with D tentatively TRBD1 (5 bases). The germline V and J ends were trimmed by 5 bases and 0 bases, with 8 bases remaining between them. The length of the CDR3 is 14 residues. The V gene's germline CDR1 is MDHEN and CDR2 SYDVKM. The CDR3 DNA is TGTGCCAGCAGTCCAGGGCTCTCCTACAATGAGCAGTTCTTC. Amino acids: CASSPGLSYNEQFF.

The chain links TRBV11-3 to TRBJ2-1; D is perhaps TRBD1 (5 bases). The V end was cut by 5 bases, the J end by 6 bases, with 11 bases between. This CDR3 contains 13 residues. The germline V gene encodes CDR1 SGHNT and CDR2 YENEEA. The CDR3 nucleotides are TGTGCCAGCAGCACGCGCAGGGCCAATGAGCAGTTCTTC. This sequence encodes CASSTRRANEQFF.

The chain links TRBV28 to TRBJ2-7; TRBD1 agrees at 8 bases. The length of the CDR3 is 13 residues. V gave up 6 bases and J gave up 7 bases; unmatched junction bases: 8. Germline CDR1 MDHEN, CDR2 SYDVKM. DNA of the CDR3: TGTGCCAGCAGACCGACAGGGGTCGGGGAGCAGTACTTC. This gives the protein CASRPTGVGEQYF.

The V call is TRBV24-1, the J call TRBJ2-3; TRBD2 agrees at 9 bases. The germline V gene has CDR1 KGHDR and CDR2 SFDVKD. Trimming took 3 bases from V and 4 from J; bases not matched to a gene: 10. This CDR3 comprises 17 residues. The CDR3 DNA reads as TGTGCCACCAGTGATGCCGCGGGACTAGCTCAAGCAGATACGCAGTATTTT. This sequence encodes CATSDAAGLAQADTQYF.

The chain carries TRBV5-1 and TRBJ2-3; D remains ambiguous. CDR1 and CDR2 from the germline V gene are SGHRS and YFSETQ. V lost 2 bases, J lost 2 bases, and 12 bases lay in between. The CDR3 runs 15 residues. The chain's CDR3 is CASSFVETYTDTQYF. The CDR3, as DNA: TGCGCCAGCAGCTTCGTAGAAACCTACACAGATACGCAGTATTTT.

The chain joins TRBV2 to TRBJ1-2; TRBD1 might be the D (6 bases). This CDR3 comprises 15 residues. In germline, CDR1 is SNHLY, CDR2 FYNNEI. V gave up 8 bases and J gave up 4 bases, with 20 bases separating them. CDR3 protein: CASPGRGRGSYGYTF. CDR3 DNA sequence: TGTGCCAGCCCGGGGAGGGGCAGGGGATCCTATGGCTACACCTTC.

The V and J genes are TRBV7-9 and TRBJ2-3; 7 nucleotides agree with TRBD2. Germline V lookup: CDR1 SEHNR, CDR2 FQNEAQ (reference sequence). The CDR3 runs 15 residues. The ends lost 0 bases at V and 4 bases at J; junction bases unmatched: 4. This CDR3 reads CASSLASGYPDTQYF. CDR3 nucleotide sequence: TGTGCCAGCAGCTTAGCTAGCGGGTACCCAGATACGCAGTATTTT.

The chain has TRBV7-2 and TRBJ1-2, with 7 bases lining up with TRBD1. V shed 5 bases and J 8 bases; nucleotides not matched to a gene: 11. The CDR3 runs 14 residues. Per germline, CDR1 SGHTA and CDR2 FQGNSA. The CDR3, as DNA: TGTGCCAGCAGCAGCAGGGGGGACCTCGGGGGCTACACCTTC. As protein: CASSSRGDLGGYTF.

This clone was recorded only once. This chain uses TRBV20-1 with TRBJ2-1; 10 bases match TRBD2. Germline V lookup: CDR1 DFQATT, CDR2 SNEGSKA (reference sequence). The CDR3 runs 16 residues. V was pared by 3 bases and J by 15 bases, with 20 bases of the junction left unmatched. The CDR3 region has the DNA TGCAGTGCTAGTTCCCGAGCGGGAGGGCCCCAATCCCAGGGGTTCTTC. It codes for CSASSRAGGPQSQGFF.

The chain uses TRBV7-9 and TRBJ2-3, with a possible D match to TRBD1 (5 bases). Deletions cut 2 bases from V and 6 bases from J, with 12 bases between. Germline lookup yields CDR1 SEHNR and CDR2 FQNEAQ (reference sequence). The CDR3 runs to 14 residues. The CDR3 is CASSLRGLGDTQYF. CDR3 nucleotides: TGTGCCAGCAGCTTAAGGGGCCTTGGGGATACGCAGTATTTT.

The rearrangement links TRBV6-2 or TRBV6-3 to TRBJ2-2; 7 bases line up with TRBD2. The CDR3 covers 17 residues. Germline V CDR1 and CDR2: MNHEY, SVGEGT. The trim removed 2 bases at V and 5 bases at J, leaving 11 bases unmatched. CDR3 nucleotides: TGTGCCAGCAGTTACATCGGTGGGCTAGCGGTGACCGGGGAGCTGTTTTTT. This translates into CASSYIGGLAVTGELFF.

This sequence joins TRBV27 and TRBJ2-5; 12 nucleotides line up with TRBD1. V gave up 4 bases and J gave up 5 bases; unmatched junction bases: 8. CDR1 MNHEY and CDR2 SMNVEV come from the germline V gene (reference sequence). This CDR3 spans 16 amino acids. The CDR3 loop reads CASSWAGTGGWETQYF. CDR3 nucleotide sequence: TGTGCCAGCAGTTGGGCCGGGACAGGGGGCTGGGAGACCCAGTACTTC.

The chain recombines TRBV30 with TRBJ1-2; D remains unclear. CDR3 size: 13 residues. CDR1 is GTSNPN and CDR2 is SVGIG in the germline V gene (reference sequence). V was shortened by 0 bases and J by 8 bases, with 13 bases between the two germline ends. CDR3 in DNA: TGTGCCTGGAGTGTACGGGATGGGAGCGGCTACACCTTC. Its protein product is CAWSVRDGSGYTF.

The CDR3 nucleotides read TGTGCCAGCAGCCCCTCCCCAGGGGGTCGCGAGCAGTACTTC. It is translated as CASSPSPGGREQYF. V and J are TRBV6-5 and TRBJ2-7, with 7 bases matching TRBD1. CDR1 MNHEY and CDR2 SVGAGI come from the germline V gene. This CDR3 has 14 amino acids. V shed 6 bases and J 6 bases; nucleotides not matched to a gene: 11.